This T cell receptor beta chain was recovered during a study of metastatic and nonmetastatic thyroid tumors. Study summary: The comparison covered peripheral blood and tumor or nodule tissue in malignant and benign thyroid patients.

CDR1 is MGHRA, CDR2 YSYEKL, per germline. V lost 1 base and J lost 5, with 6 bases in between. CDR3 length: 13 amino acids. Patients were all untreated before their thyroid surgery. MiXCR re-clonotyped the PCR reads for TCRdb. This table holds 6,000 or so clones, 34% found once. What was sequenced was adjacent normal tissue. This sequence was found in a male donor with papillary thyroid cancer or a benign thyroid nodule (not recorded which). Some clones in this sample may be carry-over from other donors' samples. The chain employs TRBV4-1 and TRBJ1-5, with no clear D. The CDR3 sequence is CASSQVKDQPQHF. The CDR3 DNA sequence: TGCGCCAGCAGCCAAGTGAAGGATCAGCCCCAGCATTTT.